The T cell receptor beta chain described here comes from a study of T cells in Graves' hyperthyroidism and ophthalmopathy. What was amplified from RNA transcripts were TCR beta CDR3 regions. The HTBI primer set was used in a first-round RT-PCR of the TCR CDR3. TCRdb re-called the multiplex PCR reads with MiXCR, one entry per CDR3 protein. The data show fewer than 450,000 distinct CDR3 sequences, about 15% seen once. V trimming: 7 bases; J trimming: 8 bases; junction bases outside the gene matches: 7. The CDR3 is made up of 12 amino acids. CDR1 and CDR2 from the germline V gene are MDHEN and SYDVKM. This clonotype was observed a few times.

The receptor was isolated from a woman under 40 with Graves' hyperthyroidism that later progressed to Graves' ophthalmopathy. Sequencing was performed on blood. This rearrangement joins TRBV28 to TRBJ1-2; 7 nucleotides agree with TRBD1. The CDR3 loop is CASTGQVRGYTF. The CDR3 DNA is TGTGCCAGCACAGGACAGGTTCGAGGCTACACCTTC.